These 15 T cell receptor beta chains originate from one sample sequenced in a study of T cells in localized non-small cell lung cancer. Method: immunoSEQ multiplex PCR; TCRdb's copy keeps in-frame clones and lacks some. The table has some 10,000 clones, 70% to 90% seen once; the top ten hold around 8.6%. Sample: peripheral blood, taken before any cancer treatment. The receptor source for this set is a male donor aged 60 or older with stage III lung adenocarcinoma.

CDR3 amino acids: CASSQDRAGEQFF. The CDR3 nucleotides read TGTGCCAGCAGCCAAGATCGGGCGGGTGAGCAGTTCTTC. The J gene is TRBJ2-1, the V gene TRBV14; D is possibly TRBD2 (5 bases). The germline V gene has CDR1 SGHDN and CDR2 FVKESK. The ends were cut back, 0 bases at V and 9 bases at J, with 9 bases in the middle. The CDR3 length is 13 residues.

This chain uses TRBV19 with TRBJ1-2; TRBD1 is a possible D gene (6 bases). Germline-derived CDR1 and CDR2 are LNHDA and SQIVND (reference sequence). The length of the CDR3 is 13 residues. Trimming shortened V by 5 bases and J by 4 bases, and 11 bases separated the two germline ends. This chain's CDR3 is CASSPGVAYGYTF. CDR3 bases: TGTGCCAGTAGTCCAGGGGTTGCCTATGGCTACACCTTC.

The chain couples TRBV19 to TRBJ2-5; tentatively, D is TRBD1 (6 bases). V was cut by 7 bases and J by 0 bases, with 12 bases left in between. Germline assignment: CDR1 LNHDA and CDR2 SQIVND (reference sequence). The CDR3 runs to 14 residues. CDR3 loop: CASKDSYYQETQYF. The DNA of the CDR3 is TGTGCCAGTAAGGACAGCTACTACCAAGAGACCCAGTACTTC.

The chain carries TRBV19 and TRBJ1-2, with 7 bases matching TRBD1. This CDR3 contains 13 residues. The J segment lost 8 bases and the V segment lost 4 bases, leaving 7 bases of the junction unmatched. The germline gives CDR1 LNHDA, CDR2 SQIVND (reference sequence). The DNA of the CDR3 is TGTGCCAGTAGTAACCGACAGGGCGGAGGCTACACCTTC. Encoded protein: CASSNRQGGGYTF. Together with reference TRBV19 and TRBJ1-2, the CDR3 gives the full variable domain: DGGITQSPKYLFRKEGQNVTLSCEQNLNHDAMYWYRQDPGQGLRLIYYSQIVNDFQKGDIAEGYSVSREKKESFPLTVTSAQKNPTAFYLCASSNRQGGGYTFGSGTRLTVV.

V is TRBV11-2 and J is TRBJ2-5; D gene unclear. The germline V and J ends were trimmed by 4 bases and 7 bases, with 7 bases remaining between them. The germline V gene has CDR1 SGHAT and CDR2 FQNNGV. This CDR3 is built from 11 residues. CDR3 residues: CASSSPGTQYF. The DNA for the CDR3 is TGTGCCAGCAGCTCCCCAGGGACCCAGTACTTC. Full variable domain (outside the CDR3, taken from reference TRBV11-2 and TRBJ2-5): EAGVAQSPRYKIIEKRQSVAFWCNPISGHATLYWYQQILGQGPKLLIQFQNNGVVDDSQLPKDRFSAERLKGVDSTLKIQPAKLEDSAVYLCASSSPGTQYFGPGTRLLVL.

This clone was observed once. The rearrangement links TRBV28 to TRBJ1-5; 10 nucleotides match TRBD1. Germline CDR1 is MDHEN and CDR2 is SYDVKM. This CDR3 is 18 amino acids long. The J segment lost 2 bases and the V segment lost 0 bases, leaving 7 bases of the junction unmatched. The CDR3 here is CASSLWVTGGKGNQPQHF. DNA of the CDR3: TGTGCCAGCAGTTTATGGGTGACAGGGGGCAAGGGCAATCAGCCCCAGCATTTT.

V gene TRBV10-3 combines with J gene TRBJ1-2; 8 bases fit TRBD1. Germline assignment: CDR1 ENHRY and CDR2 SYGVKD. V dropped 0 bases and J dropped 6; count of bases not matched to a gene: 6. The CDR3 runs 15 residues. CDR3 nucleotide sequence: TGTGCCATCAGTGAGTCGAGGCAGGGGGCTGATGGCTACACCTTC. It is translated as CAISESRQGADGYTF.

This CDR3 is CASSYSRAPTNEKLFF. The CDR3 DNA follows: TGTGCCAGCAGTTACTCGAGGGCGCCCACTAATGAAAAACTGTTTTTT. The chain combines TRBV6-5 with TRBJ1-4; no clear D. Trimming cost V 0 bases and J 2 bases, with 10 bases left between them. Germline V gene data show CDR1 as MNHEY and CDR2 as SVGAGI. This CDR3 has 16 amino acids.

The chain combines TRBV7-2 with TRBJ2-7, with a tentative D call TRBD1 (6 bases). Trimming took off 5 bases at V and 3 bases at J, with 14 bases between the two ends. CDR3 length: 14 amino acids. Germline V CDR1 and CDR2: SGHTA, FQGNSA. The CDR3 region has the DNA TGTGCCAGCAGCCCAGGGGTCGCCAACTACGAGCAGTACTTC. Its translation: CASSPGVANYEQYF. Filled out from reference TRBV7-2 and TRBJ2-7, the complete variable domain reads GAGVSQSPSNKVTEKGKDVELRCDPISGHTALYWYRQSLGQGLEFLIYFQGNSAPDKSGLPSDRFSAERTGGSVSTLTIQRTQQEDSAVYLCASSPGVANYEQYFGPGTRLTVT.

The CDR3 coding sequence is TGTGCCAGCAGCCCCGCGCCTAGCCGGGATACGCAGTATTTT. Protein: CASSPAPSRDTQYF. The J gene is TRBJ2-3, the V gene TRBV7-2; D is possibly TRBD2 (5 bases). The V gene's germline CDR1 is SGHTA and CDR2 FQGNSA. The CDR3 covers 14 residues. V gave up 5 bases and J gave up 6 bases, with 15 bases separating them.

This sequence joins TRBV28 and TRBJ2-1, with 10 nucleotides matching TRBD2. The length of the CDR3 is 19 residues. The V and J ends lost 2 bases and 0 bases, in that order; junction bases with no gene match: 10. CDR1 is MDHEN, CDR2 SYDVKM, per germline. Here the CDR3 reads CASSLSPSGGTASYNEQFF. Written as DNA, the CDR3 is TGTGCCAGCAGTTTAAGCCCTAGCGGGGGTACTGCCTCCTACAATGAGCAGTTCTTC. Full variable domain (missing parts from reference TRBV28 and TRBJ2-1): DVKVTQSSRYLVKRTGEKVFLECVQDMDHENMFWYRQDPGLGLRLIYFSYDVKMKEKGDIPEGYSVSREKKERFSLILESASTNQTSMYLCASSLSPSGGTASYNEQFFGPGTRLTVL.

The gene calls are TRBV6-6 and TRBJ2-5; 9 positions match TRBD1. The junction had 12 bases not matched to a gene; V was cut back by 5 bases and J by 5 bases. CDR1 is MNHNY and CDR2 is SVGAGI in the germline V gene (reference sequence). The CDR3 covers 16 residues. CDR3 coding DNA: TGTGCCAGCAGTCGGCGCCTACAGGGGGCACGGGAGACCCAGTACTTC. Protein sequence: CASSRRLQGARETQYF.

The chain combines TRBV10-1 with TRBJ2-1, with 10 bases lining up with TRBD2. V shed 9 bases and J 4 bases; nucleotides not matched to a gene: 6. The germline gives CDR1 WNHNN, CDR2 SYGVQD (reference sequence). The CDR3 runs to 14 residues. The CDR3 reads CARSGTSAYNEQFF. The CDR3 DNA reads TGCGCCAGATCCGGGACTAGCGCATACAATGAGCAGTTCTTC.

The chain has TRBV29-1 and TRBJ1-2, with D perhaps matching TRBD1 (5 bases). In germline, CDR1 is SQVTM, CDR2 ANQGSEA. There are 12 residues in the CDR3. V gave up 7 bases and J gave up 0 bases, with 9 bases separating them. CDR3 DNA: TGCAGCGGGGGGGACGCTAACTATGGCTACACCTTC. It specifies CSGGDANYGYTF. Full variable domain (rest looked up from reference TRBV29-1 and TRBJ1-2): SAVISQKPSRDICQRGTSLTIQCQVDSQVTMMFWYRQQPGQSLTLIATANQGSEATYESGFVIDKFPISRPNLTFSTLTVSNMSPEDSSIYLCSGGDANYGYTFGSGTRLTVV.

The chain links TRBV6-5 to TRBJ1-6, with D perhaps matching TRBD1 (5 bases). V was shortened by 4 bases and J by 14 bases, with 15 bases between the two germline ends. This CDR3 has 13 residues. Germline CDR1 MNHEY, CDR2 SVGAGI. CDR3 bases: TGTGCCAGCAGTTCCAGACAGACTAATTCCCTCCACTTT. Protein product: CASSSRQTNSLHF.